The entry below gives a single T cell receptor (beta chain) sequence along with its context. Its antigen is undetermined. Clones were sequenced by immunoSEQ multiplex PCR, and TCRdb holds only the in-frame ones, with some missing. The sample holds 25,000 to 35,000 clones, 65% to 90% seen once. The entry originates in a study of PD-1 blockade in classical Hodgkin lymphoma. Study-wide context: It was nivolumab at 3 mg/kg, given intravenously every 2 weeks, that patients received.

V shed 1 base and J shed 8 bases, with 12 bases lying between them. This CDR3 has 13 amino acids. Germline CDR1 is SGHNT and CDR2 is YYREEE (reference sequence). Broader study findings: Whereas CD4+ TCR diversity had risen significantly by C4D1, CD8+ TCR diversity had not. The repertoire differences lack a defined cause, possibly disease activity or prior therapy. Diminished baseline TCR diversity has been reported in newly diagnosed patients relative to healthy donors.

Following autologous stem cell transplantation, relapse occurred in every patient, and exposure to brentuximab vedotin varied. Investigators isolated CD4+ T cells from thawed PBMCs through magnetic negative selection. The receptor was derived from a human donor with classical Hodgkin lymphoma. The specimen was CD4+ T cells from blood, collected at baseline. The rearrangement links TRBV5-4 to TRBJ1-1; D is uncertain. The chain's CDR3 is CASSLQTRVEAFF. CDR3 in DNA: TGTGCCAGCAGCTTGCAGACCCGAGTAGAAGCTTTCTTT.